This T cell receptor beta chain came from a study of cytomegalovirus exposure and HLA in healthy donors. Regarding the study as a whole: After further analysis at a later stage, roughly 16,000 TCR beta sequences were associated with HLA alleles at 0.05 false discovery rate.

In the PCR, 60 Vbeta and 13 Jbeta primers were used. Authors' analysis steps: About 11 million of the 60 million to 90 million unique TCR beta chains counted in a later analysis were shared. Sequencing was performed with immunoSEQ multiplex PCR; in TCRdb, only in-frame clones are kept and a portion is missing. V, J and clone size are taken as reported in that table, and D and trimming were inferred from the DNA itself. The sample contains about 230,000 clones, more than 75% of which appear only once. The CDR3 covers 15 residues. After removal of 5 bases from V and 4 bases from J, the junction contained 8 bases not matched to a gene. CDR1 is MDHEN and CDR2 is SYDVKM in the germline V gene. Notes on this clone: Its specificity is unknown.

This clonotype originated in a human donor in good health. Sequenced: PBMCs. V and J are TRBV28 and TRBJ2-7; 10 positions match TRBD1. CDR3 loop: CASSPRQGAVYEQYF. CDR3 coding DNA: TGTGCCAGCAGTCCGCGACAGGGGGCCGTTTACGAGCAGTACTTC.